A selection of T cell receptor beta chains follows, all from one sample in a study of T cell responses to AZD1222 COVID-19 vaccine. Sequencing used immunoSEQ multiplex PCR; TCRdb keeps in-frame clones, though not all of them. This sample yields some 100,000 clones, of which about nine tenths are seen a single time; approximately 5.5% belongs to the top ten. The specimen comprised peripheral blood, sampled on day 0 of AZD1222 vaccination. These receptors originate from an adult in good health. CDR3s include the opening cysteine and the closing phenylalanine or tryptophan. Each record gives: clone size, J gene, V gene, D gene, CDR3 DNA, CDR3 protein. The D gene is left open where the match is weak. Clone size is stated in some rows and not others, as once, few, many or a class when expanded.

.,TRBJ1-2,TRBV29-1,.,TGCAGCGTTGCACAGCCTAACTATGGCTACACCTTC,CSVAQPNYGYTF
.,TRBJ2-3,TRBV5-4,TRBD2,TGTGCCAGCAGCTCGGGATCTAGCGGTCCAGATACGCAGTATTTT,CASSSGSSGPDTQYF
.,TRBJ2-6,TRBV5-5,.,TGTGCCAGCAGCTTGCTTTTCTGGAACACTGGGGCCAACGTCCTGACTTTC,CASSLLFWNTGANVLTF
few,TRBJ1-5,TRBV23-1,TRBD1,TGCGCCAGCAGTCAATCAGGCAGGGGGAATCAGCCCCAGCATTTT,CASSQSGRGNQPQHF
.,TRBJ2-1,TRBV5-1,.,TGCGCCAGCAGCCAGAGCATGTTGGGGGGTTACAATGAGCAGTTCTTC,CASSQSMLGGYNEQFF
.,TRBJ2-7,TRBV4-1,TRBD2,TGCGCCAGCAGCCACACAGCTAGCGGGAGTCCCCAGGGGCTCGGGCAGTACTTC,CASSHTASGSPQGLGQYF
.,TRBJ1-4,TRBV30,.,TGTGCCTGGAGTAGGGTTGCAACTAATGAAAAACTGTTTTTT,CAWSRVATNEKLFF
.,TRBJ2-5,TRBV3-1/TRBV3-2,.,TGTGCCAGCAGCCAAGAGACCCAGTACTTC,CASSQETQYF
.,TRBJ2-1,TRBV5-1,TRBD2,TGCGCCAGCAGTCTAGCGGGAGGGCAGGGTTTCTACAATGAGCAGTTCTTC,CASSLAGGQGFYNEQFF
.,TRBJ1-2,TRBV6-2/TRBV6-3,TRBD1,TGTGCCAGCAGTTACGGAGACAGGGTCTATGGCTACACCTTC,CASSYGDRVYGYTF
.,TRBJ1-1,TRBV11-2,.,TGTGCCAGCAGCCCGACACTCTTTCTGGCTTTCTTT,CASSPTLFLAFF
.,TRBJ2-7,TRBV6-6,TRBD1,TGTGCCAGCAGTGGGGGACAGGGGGCTTTCGACGAGCAGTACTTC,CASSGGQGAFDEQYF
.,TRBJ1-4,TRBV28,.,TGTGCCAGCACCGACAGCTTGAATGAAAAACTGTTTTTT,CASTDSLNEKLFF
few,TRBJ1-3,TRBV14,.,TGTGCCAGCAGCCTCGGGCCGGGAAACACCATATATTTT,CASSLGPGNTIYF
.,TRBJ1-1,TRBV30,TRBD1,TGTGCCTGGAGTCCCGGGACAGGGTTGGAAGCTTTCTTT,CAWSPGTGLEAFF
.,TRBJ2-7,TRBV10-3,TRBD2,TGTGCCATCAGTGCTAAGCGGGAGATAAACGAGCAGTACTTC,CAISAKREINEQYF
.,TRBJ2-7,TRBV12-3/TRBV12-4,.,TGTGCCAGCAGTCCCCATCCCTACGAGCAGTACTTC,CASSPHPYEQYF
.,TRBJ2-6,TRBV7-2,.,TGTGCCAGCAGAGTCTTCTACTCTGGGGCCAACGTCCTGACTTTC,CASRVFYSGANVLTF
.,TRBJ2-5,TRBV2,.,TGTGCCAGCAGTGAAGGGGAGGCAGAAAAAGAGACCCAGTACTTC,CASSEGEAEKETQYF
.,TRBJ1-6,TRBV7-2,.,TGTGCCAGCAGCTCGGACGCACAAAATTCACCCCTCCACTTT,CASSSDAQNSPLHF
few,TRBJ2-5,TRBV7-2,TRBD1,TGTGCCAGCAGCCGCCTCCTACAGGGGGCGAGGGGAGAGACCCAGTACTTC,CASSRLLQGARGETQYF
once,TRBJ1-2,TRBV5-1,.,TGCGCCAGCAGCCTATCCCCATGGGGGGTTGAAGGCTACACCTTC,CASSLSPWGVEGYTF
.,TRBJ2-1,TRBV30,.,TGTGCCTTGGGGACCTCCTACAATGAGCAGTTCTTC,CALGTSYNEQFF
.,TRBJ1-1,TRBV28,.,TGTGCCAGCAGTTACGGGGGGGGACCCACTGAAGCTTTCTTT,CASSYGGGPTEAFF
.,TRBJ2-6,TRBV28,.,TGTGCCAGCAGTTTATCAGGGAACGGGGCCAACGTCCTGACTTTC,CASSLSGNGANVLTF
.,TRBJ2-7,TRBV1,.,.,CTSSVAGGTYEQYF
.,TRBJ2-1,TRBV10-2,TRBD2,TGCGCCAGCAGTGATTATACGGGGGGGCGTCAGGGTGAGCAGTTCTTC,CASSDYTGGRQGEQFF
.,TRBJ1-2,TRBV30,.,TGTGCCTGGAGCCAGAGTCAGGGCTACACCTTC,CAWSQSQGYTF